This T cell receptor beta chain is drawn from a study of vaccination effects on CD4 cells after COVID-19 (dated by TCRdb to the early 2020s). Regarding the research as a whole: Each participant received two doses of an mRNA SARS-CoV-2 vaccine, either BNT162b2 or mRNA-1273. The full study included 9 to 10 COVID-19 convalescent patients and a few SARS-CoV-2-naive healthy vaccine recipients. Cultures from other donors in the study were sequenced using the Oncomine TCR Beta short-read assay on an Illumina iSeq 100. SARS-CoV-2 spike-specific CD4+ TCR repertoires from before and after mRNA vaccination were compared in COVID-19 convalescent patients and in infection-naive vaccine recipients. Pre-vaccine samples were drawn from a couple of convalescent patients 16 days and one week before the first dose, at 142 and 148 days after COVID-19 diagnosis. What the research found in general, with its limitations: Both infection-induced and vaccine-induced clones contracted markedly at late post-vaccination timepoints, which is consistent with waning T cell responses. For convalescent patients, new clones induced by the vaccine made up most of the post-vaccine spike-reactive repertoire, and these new clones were largely distinct from the clones induced by infection. The study was limited by a small number of convalescent patients, and early post-infection timepoints were lacking.

Taken from cysteine to phenylalanine, the CDR3 has 14 residues. CDR3 DNA only is kept here, 42 bases in frame from base 1. Compared with germline, V lacks 6 bases and J lacks 4 bases; bases without a gene match: 8. CDR1 and CDR2 (MNHEY, SVGAGI) derive from the germline V gene. Receptors were amplified or captured by the immunoSEQ multiplex PCR assay. TCR beta CDR3 sequencing was performed on DNA from the cultured, isolated CD4+ T cells. The study's processing was this. Non-productive TCR sequences were removed, reads were trimmed to the CDR3 region, and CDR3s of at least 7 amino acids were retained. Antigen-specific clonotypes were identified using the MANAFEST web app by comparison of expansion in peptide wells against reference cultures. Positive clones required FDR<0.05 expansion versus reference and all other wells, odds ratio above 5, and frequency above 0.1% in two replicate wells. A clonotype was defined as cross-reactive if the clonotype was significantly expanded both in SARS-CoV-2 spike wells and in at least one common cold coronavirus spike condition. Using the stringdist R package, CDR3 similarity was measured by Levenshtein distance, and unrooted trees were constructed with ape in R 3.6.1. TCRdb's version of the immuneACCESS table is confined to in-frame rearrangements and falls short of the full clone set. An unresolved V gene accounts for under half of the shortfall where checked; the remainder is of unknown origin. From that table come the V and J calls and clone size; the DNA was used to work out D and trimming. The sample data list nearly 45,000 clones, and roughly four fifths of these were observed just once. In total, the top ten clones hold under 30% of the sample.

Comment on this clone: Its antigen is not yet known. Base-call qualities are not available, and no considerably larger clone is one nucleotide away.

To identify antigen-specific CD4+ T cell clonotypes by their expansion, the ViraFEST assay first stimulated PBMC with viral peptide pools and then applied TCR sequencing. After approximately 11 days of culture, CD4+ T cells were isolated with the EasySep CD4+ T cell isolation kit. Convalescent patients had PCR-confirmed SARS-CoV-2 infection between March and December 2020, before Alpha, Beta and Delta variants emerged in the United States. Two million PBMC per well were cultured in IMDM with about 4.6% human AB serum, around 9.1 IU/ml IL-2 and gentamicin, plus 10 ug/ml peptides. Half of the culture medium was replaced with fresh IL-2-containing medium on days 3 and 7. Unless noted otherwise, every peptide stimulation condition was grown in triplicate wells. PBMC were separated from whole blood using Ficoll-Paque Plus gradient centrifugation and were then either cryopreserved at -140C or used fresh. The QIAamp micro DNA kit was used to extract genomic DNA from the cultured CD4+ T cells.

The sequence joins TRBV6-5 to TRBJ1-2; the junction holds 7 bases that match TRBD1. Sequenced material: CD4+ T cells from PBMCs cultured with a peptide pool, taken before COVID-19 vaccination. This TCR derives from a human donor who had a prior SARS-CoV-2 infection. In nucleotide form, the sequence is TGTGCCAGCAGCCGACAGGGCTCGGGCTATGGCTACACCTTC. Its protein reads: CASSRQGSGYGYTF.